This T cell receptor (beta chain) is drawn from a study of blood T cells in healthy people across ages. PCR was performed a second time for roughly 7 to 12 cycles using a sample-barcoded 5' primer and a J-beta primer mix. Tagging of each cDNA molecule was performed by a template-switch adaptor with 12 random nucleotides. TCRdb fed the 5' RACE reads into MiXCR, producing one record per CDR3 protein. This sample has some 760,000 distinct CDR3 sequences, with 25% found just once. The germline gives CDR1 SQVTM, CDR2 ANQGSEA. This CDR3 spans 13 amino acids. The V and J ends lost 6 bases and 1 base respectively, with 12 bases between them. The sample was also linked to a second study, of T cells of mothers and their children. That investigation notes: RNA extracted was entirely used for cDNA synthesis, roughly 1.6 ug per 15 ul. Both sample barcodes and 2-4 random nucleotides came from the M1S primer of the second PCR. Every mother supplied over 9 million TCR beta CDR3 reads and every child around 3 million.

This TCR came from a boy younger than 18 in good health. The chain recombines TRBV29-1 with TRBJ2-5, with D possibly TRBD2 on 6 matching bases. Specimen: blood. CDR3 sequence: CSVDRDFQETQYF. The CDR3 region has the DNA TGCAGCGTGGACCGGGACTTCCAAGAGACCCAGTACTTC.